This T cell receptor (beta chain) was documented in a study of blood T cell repertoires in COVID-19. For the study at large: There were acute and convalescent COVID-19 samples, and they came from the United States, Italy and Spain.

V gave up 7 bases and J gave up 4 bases; unmatched junction bases: 8. The germline V gene has CDR1 SNHLY and CDR2 FYNNEI. CDR3 size: 15 residues. Measured with immunoSEQ multiplex PCR; TCRdb has only the in-frame clones, and not every one. The sample shows 150,000 to 200,000 clones, roughly four fifths of them seen only once. Sequencing used peripheral blood. The chain uses TRBV2 and TRBJ2-2; TRBD2 agrees at 8 bases. The sequence derives from a man aged 50 or older who had recovered from COVID-19. In nucleotides, the CDR3 is TGTGCCAGCAAAGGCCCCAGCGGGAGCACCGGGGAGCTGTTTTTT. This translates into CASKGPSGSTGELFF.